Shown below are 20 T cell receptor beta chains from a single sample sequenced in a study of regulatory T cells in long-lasting Graves disease. Assembly of TCR beta libraries relied on iRepertoire HTBI primers together with Arm-PCR of CDR3 regions. In TCRdb, the multiplex PCR reads were re-called with MiXCR into one record per CDR3 protein. The data show about 420,000 distinct CDR3 sequences, with roughly a quarter seen just once and about a quarter held by the top ten. Regarding time point: persistent/refractory GD, antithyroid drugs over 5 years with positive TRAb. The TCR library was made from RNA extracted from PBMCs. The material was peripheral blood mononuclear cells (PBMCs), obtained when the disease was refractory, from a patient treated with antithyroid drugs. These receptors were taken from a female donor with Graves disease.

This clonotype was counted ten times or more. V gene TRBV12-3 or TRBV12-4 combines with J gene TRBJ1-4; tentatively, D is TRBD1 (5 bases). CDR3 length equals 16 residues. Trimming shortened V by 3 bases and J by 7 bases, and 18 bases separated the two germline ends. The CDR3 region is CASSFYQAGTGEKLFF. CDR3 nucleotides: TGTGCCAGCAGTTTCTACCAAGCGGGGACCGGTGAAAAACTGTTTTTT.

This clonotype was seen more than once but under ten times. This chain joins TRBV7-9 and TRBJ1-2; the D is unclear. The CDR3 extends over 14 amino acids. CDR1 SEHNR and CDR2 FQNEAQ come from the germline V gene (reference sequence). Trimming left V 2 bases short and J 2 bases short, with 9 bases between. The CDR3 region is CASSLIVGNYGYTF. In DNA form, the CDR3 reads TGTGCCAGCAGCTTAATTGTCGGAAACTATGGCTACACCTTC.

This clonotype was seen repeatedly, ten times or more. This sequence joins TRBV28 and TRBJ2-7, with D possibly matching TRBD1 (6 bases). Trimming took 6 bases from V and 3 from J, leaving 15 bases between them. CDR1 is MDHEN, CDR2 SYDVKM, per germline. The CDR3 has 14 residues. The CDR3: CASRDRDKNYEQYF. CDR3 DNA sequence: TGTGCCAGCAGAGACCGGGACAAGAACTACGAGCAGTACTTC.

Only a few counts were recorded for this clonotype. The rearrangement uses TRBV6-1 and TRBJ2-5; weak D call: TRBD1 (6 bases). The CDR3 consists of 14 residues. Trimming took off 7 bases at V and 2 bases at J, with 14 bases between the two ends. CDR1 and CDR2 (germline): MNHNS, SASEGT. CDR3 residues: CASKRQEKQETQYF. For the CDR3, the DNA is TGTGCCAGCAAACGACAGGAGAAACAAGAGACCCAGTACTTC.

The gene calls are TRBV7-6 and TRBJ2-5, with 8 positions matching TRBD2. The J call may be faulty, since TRBJ2-1 better matches the DNA end. This CDR3 region has 16 residues. Germline values: CDR1 SGHVS, CDR2 FNYEAQ. CDR3 nucleotide sequence: TGTGCCAGCAGCGATCTGCTAGCGGGCCTGTCAAGGGAGCAGTTCTTC. Amino acid sequence: CASSDLLAGLSREQFF.

This clonotype was counted only a few times. The chain has TRBV28 and TRBJ2-3, with D perhaps given as TRBD1 or TRBD2 (5 bases each). This CDR3 has 14 amino acids. V lost 8 bases to trimming and J lost 0 bases, with 12 bases between them. The germline gives CDR1 MDHEN, CDR2 SYDVKM. CDR3 DNA: TGTGCCAGCCCACCGGGACCCAGCACAGATACGCAGTATTTT. The encoded protein is CASPPGPSTDTQYF. Based on the CDR3 plus reference TRBV28 and TRBJ2-3, the full variable domain is DVKVTQSSRYLVKRTGEKVFLECVQDMDHENMFWYRQDPGLGLRLIYFSYDVKMKEKGDIPEGYSVSREKKERFSLILESASTNQTSMYLCASPPGPSTDTQYFGPGTRLTVL.

This clonotype showed up just a few times. The CDR3 nucleotides read TGTGCCTGGAGTGGGGGGGCTGGTCAGCCCCAGCATTTT. It codes for CAWSGGAGQPQHF. The chain recombines TRBV30 with TRBJ1-5; D is possibly TRBD1 (6 bases). Germline lookup yields CDR1 GTSNPN and CDR2 SVGIG (reference sequence). CDR3 length: 13 amino acids. Trimming shortened V by 1 base and J by 6 bases, and 10 bases separated the two germline ends. Drawing the rest from reference TRBV30 and TRBJ1-5, the complete variable domain is SQTIHQWPATLVQPVGSPLSLECTVEGTSNPNLYWYRQAAGRGLQLLFYSVGIGQISSEVPQNLSASRPQDRQFILSSKKLLLSDSGFYLCAWSGGAGQPQHFGDGTRLSIL.

V is TRBV18 and J is TRBJ1-1; a possible D gene is TRBD1 (5 bases). The germline V and J ends were trimmed by 6 bases and 4 bases, with 12 bases remaining between them. The CDR3 covers 13 residues. Germline-derived CDR1 and CDR2 are KGHSH and LQKENI. The CDR3 DNA sequence: TGTGCCAGCTCCGCCGGGGGGGTCACTGAAGCTTTCTTT. Protein: CASSAGGVTEAFF. The whole variable domain, filled in from reference TRBV18 and TRBJ1-1, reads NAGVMQNPRHLVRRRGQEARLRCSPMKGHSHVYWYRQLPEEGLKFMVYLQKENIIDESGMPKERFSAEFPKEGPSILRIQQVVRGDSAAYFCASSAGGVTEAFFGQGTRLTVV.

The chain uses TRBV28 and TRBJ1-2; 10 nucleotides line up with TRBD1. Germline lookup yields CDR1 MDHEN and CDR2 SYDVKM. J gave up 5 bases and V 5 bases, and 5 bases lay outside the gene matches. This CDR3 region has 14 residues. Written as DNA, the CDR3 is TGTGCCAGCAGTCGTGGACAGGGGGGATATGGCTACACCTTC. It encodes CASSRGQGGYGYTF.

This clonotype was observed at least ten times. V and J are TRBV11-2 and TRBJ1-5; no definite D call. The germline V gene has CDR1 SGHAT and CDR2 FQNNGV. The CDR3 is made up of 13 amino acids. Trimming took 4 bases from V and 8 from J, leaving 12 bases between them. This CDR3 is CASSWTSGKPQHF. CDR3 nucleotide sequence: TGTGCCAGCAGCTGGACGAGTGGGAAGCCCCAGCATTTT.

To note about this clonotype: A single base separates this from a much larger clone, so it may be a read error. The CDR3 spells CASSFGTGSDTEAFF. CDR3 bases: TGTGCCAGCAGTTTCGGGACAGGGTCCGACACTGAAGCTTTCTTT. This chain links TRBV6-5 with TRBJ1-1; TRBD1 aligns across 9 bases. CDR1 and CDR2 from the germline V gene are MNHEY and SVGAGI. CDR3 length: 15 amino acids. V dropped 4 bases and J dropped 3; count of bases not matched to a gene: 6.

The chain carries TRBV11-2 and TRBJ2-5; TRBD2 matches 7 bases. The DNA end lines up better with TRBJ2-7; the J call may be wrong. The germline V gene has CDR1 SGHAT and CDR2 FQNNGV. This CDR3 has 16 residues. In DNA, the CDR3 is TGTGCCAGCAGCTTAGGTGAAGGGAGGGCCCGGTCCGAGCAGTACTTC. It yields the protein CASSLGEGRARSEQYF.

This clonotype has more than one count but fewer than ten. The gene calls are TRBV3-1 and TRBJ2-7; 10 nucleotides line up with TRBD1. Germline V gives CDR1 LGHDT, CDR2 YNNKEL (reference sequence). Germline trimming cut 10 bases from V and 2 bases from J; bases unmatched to any gene: 8. This CDR3 is built from 14 residues. The CDR3 region is CATSYGTGAYEQYF. The CDR3 DNA follows: TGTGCCACCTCATACGGGACAGGGGCCTACGAGCAGTACTTC.

This clonotype turned up a few times. The gene calls are TRBV20-1 and TRBJ1-4, with D possibly being TRBD1 (5 bases). The CDR3 is 15 residues long. The V gene lost 3 bases and the J gene lost 14 bases, with 25 bases spanning the gap. Germline CDR1 DFQATT, CDR2 SNEGSKA (reference sequence). The CDR3 sequence is CSASLDTRMAPWLFF. The CDR3 nucleotides are TGCAGTGCTAGTCTGGACACCAGAATGGCCCCTTGGCTGTTTTTT.

The gene calls are TRBV7-8 and TRBJ1-1; D remains unclear. The V end was cut by 3 bases, the J end by 0 bases, with 11 bases between. The germline V gene encodes CDR1 SGHVS and CDR2 FQNEAQ. The CDR3 runs to 15 residues. As DNA, the CDR3 is TGTGCCAGCAGCTTCCTCAGTGTAATGAACACTGAAGCTTTCTTT. Its protein product is CASSFLSVMNTEAFF.

This clonotype has a handful of counts. The gene calls are TRBV7-9 and TRBJ1-6; TRBD1 might be the D (5 bases). Per the germline V gene, CDR1 is SEHNR and CDR2 is FQNEAQ (reference sequence). Trimming stripped 5 bases from V and 5 bases from J, with 13 bases between. This CDR3 has 15 residues. This CDR3 reads CASSQQQANNSPLHF. As DNA, the CDR3 is TGTGCCAGCAGCCAACAACAGGCCAATAATTCACCCCTCCACTTT.

This clonotype was counted at least ten times. V is TRBV20-1 and J is TRBJ2-2; 12 nucleotides align to TRBD2. The CDR3 covers 14 residues. V lost 5 bases to trimming and J lost 6 bases; unmatched junction nucleotides: 4. Germline assignment: CDR1 DFQATT and CDR2 SNEGSKA (reference sequence). CDR3 sequence: CSAGTSGYPGELFF. The CDR3 DNA reads TGCAGTGCTGGGACTAGCGGGTACCCCGGGGAGCTGTTTTTT.

This clonotype was found many times. The chain couples TRBV7-2 to TRBJ1-6; possible D gene TRBD1, 5 bases. The CDR3 is made up of 14 amino acids. V was clipped by 3 bases and J by 4 bases, with 7 bases between them. The germline CDR1 and CDR2 sequences are SGHTA and FQGNSA. The CDR3 region is CASSLGEYNSPLHF. CDR3 in DNA: TGTGCCAGCAGCTTGGGGGAGTATAATTCACCCCTCCACTTT.

CDR3 residues: CASSLAAGGDTDTQYF. CDR3 DNA: TGTGCCAGCAGTTTAGCCGCTGGGGGGGACACAGATACGCAGTATTTT. The genes are TRBV12-3 or TRBV12-4 and TRBJ2-3; 7 bases map to TRBD2. V was pared by 0 bases and J by 2 bases, with 5 bases of the junction left unmatched. The CDR3 is 16 amino acids.

This chain's CDR3 is CSVGQQGQGQYF. In nucleotides, the CDR3 is TGCAGCGTTGGCCAACAGGGGCAGGGGCAGTACTTC. The chain couples TRBV29-1 to TRBJ2-7, with TRBD1 matching 7 bases. V dropped 4 bases and J dropped 9; count of bases not matched to a gene: 9. The CDR3 runs to 12 residues. In germline, CDR1 is SQVTM, CDR2 ANQGSEA.